Listed below are T cell receptor beta chains from one sample, sequenced in a study of cytomegalovirus exposure and HLA in healthy donors. Generated by immunoSEQ multiplex PCR, the TCRdb table keeps only in-frame clones and is missing some. Altogether some 190,000 clones are present, roughly 82% being singletons, with the ten largest covering approximately 1.5%. Sequencing used PBMCs. Every receptor here comes from a man aged 40-49 years in good health and CMV-seronegative. Each CDR3 is given with its conserved first and last residue. D genes are given only for firm matches. Size is omitted from some rows. Given values are once, few, many or a class for expanded clones.

clone_size: -
d_call: TRBD2
v_call: TRBV5-5
j_call: TRBJ2-2
cdr3_aa: CASRFSSGGRTGELFF
cdr3_nt: TGTGCCAGCAGATTCTCTAGCGGGGGGCGCACCGGGGAGCTGTTTTTT

clone_size: -
d_call: -
v_call: TRBV9
j_call: TRBJ1-3
cdr3_aa: CASSVGTGTGNTIYF
cdr3_nt: TGTGCCAGCAGCGTGGGTACGGGGACTGGAAACACCATATATTTT

clone_size: -
d_call: -
v_call: TRBV6-5
j_call: TRBJ1-2
cdr3_aa: CASGPHRTAGYGYTF
cdr3_nt: TGTGCCAGCGGCCCTCATCGGACAGCTGGCTATGGCTACACCTTC

clone_size: -
d_call: TRBD1
v_call: TRBV11-3
j_call: TRBJ1-1
cdr3_aa: CASSLGGNRGPTTEAFF
cdr3_nt: TGTGCCAGCAGCTTAGGGGGTAACAGGGGCCCCACCACTGAAGCTTTCTTT

clone_size: -
d_call: -
v_call: TRBV6-1
j_call: TRBJ2-2
cdr3_aa: CASHTGELFF
cdr3_nt: TGTGCCAGTCATACCGGGGAGCTGTTTTTT

clone_size: -
d_call: -
v_call: TRBV6-5
j_call: TRBJ2-1
cdr3_aa: CASSQLRDNYNEQFF
cdr3_nt: TGTGCCAGCAGCCAGCTCCGGGACAACTACAATGAGCAGTTCTTC

clone_size: once
d_call: -
v_call: TRBV30
j_call: TRBJ1-5
cdr3_aa: CAWSAGGNQPQHF
cdr3_nt: TGTGCCTGGAGTGCAGGGGGCAATCAGCCCCAGCATTTT

clone_size: -
d_call: -
v_call: TRBV29-1
j_call: TRBJ2-5
cdr3_aa: CSVGEGGQTQYF
cdr3_nt: TGCAGCGTTGGAGAAGGGGGTCAGACCCAGTACTTC

clone_size: -
d_call: -
v_call: TRBV19
j_call: TRBJ2-1
cdr3_aa: CASSLEGGYNEQFF
cdr3_nt: TGTGCCAGTAGTTTGGAGGGGGGGTACAATGAGCAGTTCTTC

clone_size: -
d_call: -
v_call: TRBV29-1
j_call: TRBJ1-2
cdr3_aa: CSVGGGSYGYTF
cdr3_nt: TGCAGCGTTGGGGGGGGGAGCTATGGCTACACCTTC

clone_size: -
d_call: -
v_call: TRBV19
j_call: TRBJ2-3
cdr3_aa: CATRPGLRKTDTQYF
cdr3_nt: TGTGCCACCCGACCGGGACTTCGCAAAACAGATACGCAGTATTTT

clone_size: -
d_call: TRBD2
v_call: TRBV6-6
j_call: TRBJ2-2
cdr3_aa: CASSRTSANTGELFF
cdr3_nt: TGTGCCAGCAGCCGAACTAGCGCGAACACCGGGGAGCTGTTTTTT

clone_size: few
d_call: -
v_call: TRBV11-1
j_call: TRBJ1-2
cdr3_aa: CASSPFATALKGYTF
cdr3_nt: TGTGCCAGCAGCCCCTTTGCGACAGCGCTGAAGGGCTACACCTTC

clone_size: -
d_call: -
v_call: TRBV27
j_call: TRBJ1-5
cdr3_aa: CASRRAGGPQHF
cdr3_nt: TGTGCCAGCAGAAGGGCGGGGGGGCCCCAGCATTTT

clone_size: -
d_call: TRBD1
v_call: TRBV7-9
j_call: TRBJ1-4
cdr3_aa: CASSLRQGNEKLFF
cdr3_nt: TGTGCCAGCAGCTTGAGACAGGGGAATGAAAAACTGTTTTTT

clone_size: -
d_call: TRBD1
v_call: TRBV6-5
j_call: TRBJ1-5
cdr3_aa: CASRTGRGNQPQHF
cdr3_nt: TGTGCCAGCAGGACAGGGCGAGGCAATCAGCCCCAGCATTTT

clone_size: -
d_call: -
v_call: TRBV7-2
j_call: TRBJ1-2
cdr3_aa: CASSLAAAARNYGYTF
cdr3_nt: TGTGCCAGCAGCTTAGCGGCGGCAGCCCGGAACTATGGCTACACCTTC

clone_size: -
d_call: TRBD2
v_call: TRBV29-1
j_call: TRBJ2-2
cdr3_aa: CSVVAGGSGELFF
cdr3_nt: TGCAGCGTTGTAGCGGGAGGGAGCGGGGAGCTGTTTTTT

clone_size: -
d_call: -
v_call: TRBV7-3
j_call: TRBJ2-2
cdr3_aa: CASSPQGGGNTGELFF
cdr3_nt: TGTGCCAGCAGCCCCCAAGGAGGCGGTAACACCGGGGAGCTGTTTTTT

clone_size: -
d_call: -
v_call: TRBV4-2
j_call: TRBJ2-3
cdr3_aa: CASSQDRFSGQYF
cdr3_nt: TGTGCCAGCAGCCAAGATAGGTTCTCGGGGCAGTATTTT

clone_size: -
d_call: -
v_call: TRBV6-5
j_call: TRBJ2-2
cdr3_aa: CASSSRPNTGELFF
cdr3_nt: TGTGCCAGCAGTTCCAGGCCGAACACCGGGGAGCTGTTTTTT

clone_size: -
d_call: -
v_call: TRBV6-5
j_call: TRBJ1-1
cdr3_aa: CASSSGPGGGNTEAFF
cdr3_nt: TGTGCCAGCAGTTCGGGCCCGGGGGGAGGGAACACTGAAGCTTTCTTT

clone_size: -
d_call: TRBD1
v_call: TRBV7-2
j_call: TRBJ1-1
cdr3_aa: CASSSLDRGNTEAFF
cdr3_nt: TGTGCCAGCAGCTCGCTGGACAGGGGTAACACTGAAGCTTTCTTT

clone_size: -
d_call: TRBD1
v_call: TRBV11-3
j_call: TRBJ1-4
cdr3_aa: CASSFRTGGSPRTNEKLFF
cdr3_nt: TGTGCCAGCAGCTTCAGGACAGGGGGTTCGCCCCGAACTAATGAAAAACTGTTTTTT

clone_size: -
d_call: -
v_call: TRBV7-6
j_call: TRBJ2-1
cdr3_aa: CASSLVGAEQFF
cdr3_nt: TGTGCCAGCAGCTTAGTGGGCGCTGAGCAGTTCTTC

clone_size: -
d_call: -
v_call: TRBV6-5
j_call: TRBJ1-1
cdr3_aa: CATHRRYVGTEAFF
cdr3_nt: TGTGCCACCCACAGACGCTACGTTGGCACTGAAGCTTTCTTT